The text below deals with one T cell receptor beta chain. This entry belongs to a study of T-cell reconstitution after alpha-beta-depleted transplantation in children. A TCRbeta library incorporating unique molecular identifiers was prepared. TCRdb processed the PCR reads anew with MiXCR; each CDR3 protein has one entry. The repertoire includes tens of thousands of distinct CDR3 sequences, roughly 14% of them detected once, and 27% sits in the top ten. The CDR3 sequence is 14 residues long. Trimming removed 5 bases from V and 4 bases from J, with 14 bases in between. CDR1 and CDR2 from the germline V gene are LNHNV and YYDKDF (reference sequence).

The source is a male patient aged 2-15 years who had a stem cell transplant for acute lymphoblastic leukemia, so the T cells may come from the graft donor. The rearrangement links TRBV15 to TRBJ1-1; tentatively, D is TRBD1 (5 bases). Sequenced material: PBMCs, mostly from graft donor cells, taken 180 days after TCRalphabeta/CD19-depleted stem cell transplant. The CDR3 nucleotides read TGTGCCACCAGCCCCCCCTGGGGCATCACTGAAGCTTTCTTT. It codes for CATSPPWGITEAFF.